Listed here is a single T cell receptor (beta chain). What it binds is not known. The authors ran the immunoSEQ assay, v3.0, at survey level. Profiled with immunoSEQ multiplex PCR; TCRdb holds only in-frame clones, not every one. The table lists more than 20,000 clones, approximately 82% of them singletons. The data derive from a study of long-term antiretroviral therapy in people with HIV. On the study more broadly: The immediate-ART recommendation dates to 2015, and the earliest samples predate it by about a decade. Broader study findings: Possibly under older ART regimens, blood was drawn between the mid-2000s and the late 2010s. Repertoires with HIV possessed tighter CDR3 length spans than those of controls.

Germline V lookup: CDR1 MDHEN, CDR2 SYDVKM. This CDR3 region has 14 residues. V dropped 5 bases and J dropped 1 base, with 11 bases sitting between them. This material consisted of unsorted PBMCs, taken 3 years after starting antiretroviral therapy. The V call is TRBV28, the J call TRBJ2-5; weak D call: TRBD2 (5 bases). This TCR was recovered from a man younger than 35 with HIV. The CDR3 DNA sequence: TGTGCCAGCAGTCAGGCGGGTCCCCAAGAGACCCAGTACTTC. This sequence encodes CASSQAGPQETQYF.